Presented here are 21 T cell receptor beta chains from one specimen sequenced in a study of T-cell reconstitution after alpha-beta-depleted transplantation in children. Unique molecular identifiers tagged the TCRbeta library. From the PCR reads, TCRdb called clonotypes with MiXCR, one entry per CDR3 protein. Among 100,000 or so distinct CDR3 sequences listed, less than 25% were seen once. This specimen consisted of PBMCs, obtained before TCRalphabeta/CD19-depleted stem cell transplant. The source of these receptors is a boy aged 2 to 9 with acute lymphoblastic leukemia, due to receive a stem cell transplant.

The chain has TRBV20-1 and TRBJ2-1, with D unresolved. This CDR3 contains 11 residues. The germline V gene has CDR1 DFQATT and CDR2 SNEGSKA (reference sequence). V was clipped by 0 bases and J by 7 bases, with 4 bases between them. The CDR3 region has the DNA TGCAGTGCTAGAGATATGAATGAGCAGTTCTTC. Residues: CSARDMNEQFF.

The chain carries TRBV20-1 and TRBJ2-7; 7 positions agree with TRBD1. The length of the CDR3 is 14 residues. Germline values: CDR1 DFQATT, CDR2 SNEGSKA (reference sequence). The J segment lost 6 bases and the V segment lost 1 base, leaving 9 bases of the junction unmatched. The CDR3 region has the DNA TGCAGTGCTAGAGCGTTGGGACAGCCCATCGAGCAGTACTTC. It encodes CSARALGQPIEQYF.

V gene TRBV10-1 combines with J gene TRBJ2-7; D perhaps matches TRBD1 (5 bases). Per the germline V gene, CDR1 is WNHNN and CDR2 is SYGVQD (reference sequence). V gave up 3 bases and J gave up 0 bases, with 6 bases separating them. This CDR3 is built from 13 residues. CDR3 amino acids: CASSEDSSYEQYF. The CDR3, as DNA: TGCGCCAGCAGTGAAGACAGCTCCTACGAGCAGTACTTC.

This clonotype was seen only a few times. The chain employs TRBV3-1 and TRBJ2-7; perhaps TRBD2 as D (6 bases). The CDR3 contains 13 residues. The ends were cut back, 6 bases at V and 0 bases at J, with 9 bases in the middle. The germline CDR1 and CDR2 sequences are LGHDT and YNNKEL (reference sequence). The CDR3 nucleotides are TGTGCCAGCAGTTCGACTAGCTCCTACGAGCAGTACTTC. Its protein product is CASSSTSSYEQYF.

In its sample, this clonotype was seen a few times. The chain combines TRBV29-1 with TRBJ1-5, with D possibly matching TRBD1 (6 bases). Trimming cost V 5 bases and J 6 bases, with 14 bases left between them. Germline V gene data show CDR1 as SQVTM and CDR2 as ANQGSEA. The CDR3 consists of 13 residues. CDR3 nucleotides: TGCAGCGTTTCGGGGGGGCTAACTCAGCCCCAGCATTTT. This codes for CSVSGGLTQPQHF.

The chain links TRBV18 to TRBJ1-1; a weak D match, TRBD1 (6 bases). In germline, CDR1 is KGHSH, CDR2 LQKENI. Trimming cost V 2 bases and J 4 bases, with 11 bases left between them. This CDR3 has 14 amino acids. The CDR3 loop is CASSPTGMSTEAFF. CDR3 sequence (DNA): TGTGCCAGCTCACCAACAGGGATGTCCACTGAAGCTTTCTTT.

Only a few counts were recorded for this clonotype. The CDR3 nucleotides read TGTGCCAGCGTACACAGGGACCAAGAGACCCAGTACTTC. This translates into CASVHRDQETQYF. The chain employs TRBV5-6 and TRBJ2-5; D perhaps matches TRBD1 (6 bases). There are 13 residues in the CDR3. Trimming took 7 bases from V and 0 from J, leaving 10 bases between them. Germline CDR1 reads SGHDT; CDR2 reads YYEEEE.

The rearrangement links TRBV4-1 to TRBJ1-3; D is uncertain. The CDR3 runs to 17 residues. The V end lost 1 base, the J end lost 0 bases, and 13 bases lay between the germline ends. The germline CDR1 and CDR2 sequences are MGHRA and YSYEKL. The CDR3 DNA follows: TGCGCCAGCAGCCAAGTACCGAGGGCTAGCTCTGGAAACACCATATATTTT. This translates into CASSQVPRASSGNTIYF.

The sample holds a few counts of this clonotype. The CDR3 bases are TGTGCCAGCAGCCTTACTACCGGGACTAGCGGAGGGGATACGCAGTATTTT. The encoded protein is CASSLTTGTSGGDTQYF. The V gene is TRBV5-6, the J gene TRBJ2-3; 11 bases match TRBD2. The germline V gene has CDR1 SGHDT and CDR2 YYEEEE. V shed 4 bases and J 6 bases; nucleotides not matched to a gene: 13. The CDR3 runs 17 residues.

The chain combines TRBV28 with TRBJ1-6, with D uncertain. Germline-derived CDR1 and CDR2 are MDHEN and SYDVKM. The CDR3 covers 14 residues. Trimming left V 6 bases short and J 8 bases short, with 14 bases between. The CDR3 is CASSRTVSDSPLHF. CDR3 coding DNA: TGTGCCAGCAGCCGAACAGTCTCGGATTCACCCCTCCACTTT. The full variable domain, in which reference TRBV28 and TRBJ1-6 provide the parts outside the CDR3, is DVKVTQSSRYLVKRTGEKVFLECVQDMDHENMFWYRQDPGLGLRLIYFSYDVKMKEKGDIPEGYSVSREKKERFSLILESASTNQTSMYLCASSRTVSDSPLHFGNGTRLTVT.

This clonotype was counted only a few times. This chain links TRBV5-1 with TRBJ2-1, with D unclear. CDR1 is SGHRS and CDR2 is YFSETQ in the germline V gene. This CDR3 spans 13 amino acids. The V gene lost 4 bases and the J gene lost 10 bases, with 15 bases spanning the gap. CDR3 nucleotide sequence: TGCGCCAGCAGCCGCCAGTGGGGAAAAGAGCAGTTCTTC. This gives the protein CASSRQWGKEQFF.

This clonotype has ten or more counts. The chain combines TRBV5-1 with TRBJ2-6; the D is unclear. With 1 base removed from V and 2 bases from J, the gap between germline ends came to 4 bases. CDR1 SGHRS and CDR2 YFSETQ come from the germline V gene. The CDR3 totals 14 residues. This CDR3 is CASSLQAGANVLTF. The CDR3 bases are TGCGCCAGCAGCTTGCAGGCTGGGGCCAACGTCCTGACTTTC.

The chain couples TRBV18 to TRBJ2-1; D gene uncertain. CDR1 and CDR2 (germline): KGHSH, LQKENI. V was clipped by 3 bases and J by 7 bases, with 13 bases between them. The CDR3 covers 14 residues. CDR3 DNA: TGTGCCAGCTCACCTTCGTCCCTAAAAAATGAGCAGTTCTTC. Translation gives CASSPSSLKNEQFF.

This clonotype was recorded at least ten times. J is TRBJ2-3 and V is TRBV29-1, with D possibly TRBD1 on 6 matching bases. Per the germline V gene, CDR1 is SQVTM and CDR2 is ANQGSEA. V lost 6 bases and J 0 bases, leaving 16 bases between the germline ends. The CDR3 is 15 amino acids. The CDR3 sequence: CSVDLGTRSTDTQYF. The DNA for the CDR3 is TGCAGCGTGGACCTCGGGACACGTAGCACAGATACGCAGTATTTT.

In its sample, this clonotype was seen a few times. The chain combines TRBV5-1 with TRBJ2-2; 8 bases are a match to TRBD1. This CDR3 has 16 amino acids. Germline CDR1 SGHRS, CDR2 YFSETQ. After removal of 3 bases from V and 4 bases from J, the junction contained 8 bases not matched to a gene. In DNA, the CDR3 is TGCGCCAGCAGCTCACTCCGGACAGGGACCACCGGGGAGCTGTTTTTT. Protein product: CASSSLRTGTTGELFF. Supplemented by reference TRBV5-1 and TRBJ2-2, the full variable domain reads KAGVTQTPRYLIKTRGQQVTLSCSPISGHRSVSWYQQTPGQGLQFLFEYFSETQRNKGNFPGRFSGRQFSNSRSEMNVSTLELGDSALYLCASSSLRTGTTGELFFGEGSRLTVL.

The chain recombines TRBV15 with TRBJ2-6; D unresolved. V was trimmed by 1 base and J by 1 base, leaving 5 bases between them. This CDR3 is built from 15 residues. Germline loops: CDR1 LNHNV, CDR2 YYDKDF (reference sequence). For the CDR3, the DNA is TGTGCCACCAGCAGAGTACAGTCTGGGGCCAACGTCCTGACTTTC. This encodes CATSRVQSGANVLTF.

The V gene is TRBV6-2 or TRBV6-3, the J gene TRBJ2-4; D ambiguous. The CDR3 extends over 12 amino acids. Trimming left V 8 bases short and J 6 bases short, with 11 bases between. Per germline, CDR1 MNHEY and CDR2 SVGEGT. The CDR3 loop reads CASGPGRNIQYF. The CDR3 nucleotides are TGTGCCAGCGGTCCAGGCCGAAACATTCAGTACTTC.

This clonotype appeared a few times. This chain connects TRBV5-1 to TRBJ2-3, with 9 bases aligning to TRBD2. Trimming cost V 3 bases and J 2 bases; bases outside gene matches: 19. The germline V gene encodes CDR1 SGHRS and CDR2 YFSETQ. CDR3 length: 20 amino acids. The CDR3 loop is CASSSRRGGTGTSSTDTQYF. The CDR3 DNA follows: TGCGCCAGCAGCTCTCGGCGCGGTGGGACCGGGACTAGCTCCACAGATACGCAGTATTTT.

The chain has TRBV28 and TRBJ2-1; 7 bases line up with TRBD2. From germline, CDR1 is MDHEN and CDR2 SYDVKM. The J segment lost 2 bases and the V segment lost 5 bases, leaving 3 bases of the junction unmatched. The CDR3 has 14 residues. The CDR3 loop is CASSKREAYNEQFF. CDR3 DNA: TGTGCCAGCAGTAAACGGGAGGCCTACAATGAGCAGTTCTTC. The full variable domain, its missing parts supplied by reference TRBV28 and TRBJ2-1, is DVKVTQSSRYLVKRTGEKVFLECVQDMDHENMFWYRQDPGLGLRLIYFSYDVKMKEKGDIPEGYSVSREKKERFSLILESASTNQTSMYLCASSKREAYNEQFFGPGTRLTVL.

This chain joins TRBV30 and TRBJ2-2; a possible D gene is TRBD2 (6 bases). V shed 8 bases and J shed 3 bases, with 22 bases lying between them. Germline CDR1 is GTSNPN and CDR2 is SVGIG (reference sequence). This CDR3 contains 16 residues. The CDR3 coding sequence is TGTGCCCGCTCGTATTCTCGCGGAGGGCACACCGGGGAGCTGTTTTTT. It is translated as CARSYSRGGHTGELFF.

The chain couples TRBV7-8 to TRBJ2-7; D ambiguous. Trimming shortened V by 2 bases and J by 5 bases, and 7 bases separated the two germline ends. CDR1 and CDR2 (germline): SGHVS, FQNEAQ. The CDR3 is made up of 12 amino acids. CDR3 amino acids: CASSLSPNEQYF. The CDR3 DNA sequence: TGTGCCAGCAGCTTATCTCCAAACGAGCAGTACTTC.